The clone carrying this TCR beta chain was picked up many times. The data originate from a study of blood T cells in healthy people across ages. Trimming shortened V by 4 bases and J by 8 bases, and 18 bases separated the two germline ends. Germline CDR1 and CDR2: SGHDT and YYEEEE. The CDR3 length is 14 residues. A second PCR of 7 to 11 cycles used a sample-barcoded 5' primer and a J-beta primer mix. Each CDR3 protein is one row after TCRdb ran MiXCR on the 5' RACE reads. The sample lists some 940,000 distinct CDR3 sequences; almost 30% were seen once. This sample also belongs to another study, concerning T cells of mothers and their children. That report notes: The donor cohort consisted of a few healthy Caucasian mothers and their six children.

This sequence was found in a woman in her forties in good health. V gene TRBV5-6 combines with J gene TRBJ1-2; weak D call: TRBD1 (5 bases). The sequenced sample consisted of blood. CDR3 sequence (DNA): TGTGCCAGCAGCGTTTGGGGGTCTTTCCGGGGCTACACCTTC. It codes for CASSVWGSFRGYTF. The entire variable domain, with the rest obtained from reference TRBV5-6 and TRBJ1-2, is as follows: DAGVTQSPTHLIKTRGQQVTLRCSPKSGHDTVSWYQQALGQGPQFIFQYYEEEERQRGNFPDRFSGHQFPNYSSELNVNALLLGDSALYLCASSVWGSFRGYTFGSGTRLTVV.